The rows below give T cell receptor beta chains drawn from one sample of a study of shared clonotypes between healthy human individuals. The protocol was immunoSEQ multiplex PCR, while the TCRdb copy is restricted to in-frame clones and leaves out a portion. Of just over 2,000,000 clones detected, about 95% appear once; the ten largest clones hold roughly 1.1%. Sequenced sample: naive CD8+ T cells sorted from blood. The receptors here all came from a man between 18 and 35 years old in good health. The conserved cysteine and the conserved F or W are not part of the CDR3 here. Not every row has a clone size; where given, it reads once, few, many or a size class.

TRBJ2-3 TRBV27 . ASSPTRPQGSSTDTQY
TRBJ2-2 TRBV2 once ASSGDVRLNTGELF
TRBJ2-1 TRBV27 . ASSSIAEVYNEQF
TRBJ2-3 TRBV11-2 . ASSLDWGAKADTQY
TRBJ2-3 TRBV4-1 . ASSQGSRGGLTDTQY
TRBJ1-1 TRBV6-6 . ASRQYTEAF
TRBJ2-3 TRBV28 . ASSLSGGRDTQY
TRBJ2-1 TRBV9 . ASSVGGSQVDEQF
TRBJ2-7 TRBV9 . ASSVDAESVYEQY
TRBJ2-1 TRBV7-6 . ASSWPAAGQSSSYNEQF
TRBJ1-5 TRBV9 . ASSVSNSNQPQH
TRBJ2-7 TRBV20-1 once SCQVGYEQY
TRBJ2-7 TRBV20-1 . SATPGYEQY
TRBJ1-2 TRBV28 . ASSLTGAGGYT
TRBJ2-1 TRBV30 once AWSVLAGANEQF
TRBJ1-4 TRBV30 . AWSGGQPNEKLF
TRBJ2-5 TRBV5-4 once ASSPAEYQETQY
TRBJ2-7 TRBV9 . ASSETPGGGYEQY
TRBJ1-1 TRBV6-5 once ASSDRVNTEAF
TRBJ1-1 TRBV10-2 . ASIDTVNTEAF
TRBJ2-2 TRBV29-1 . SVEGAGELF
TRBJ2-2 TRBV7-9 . ASSFRDSQSAGELF
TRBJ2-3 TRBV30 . AWSGGASSTDTQY
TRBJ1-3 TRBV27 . ASSPWASSGNTIY